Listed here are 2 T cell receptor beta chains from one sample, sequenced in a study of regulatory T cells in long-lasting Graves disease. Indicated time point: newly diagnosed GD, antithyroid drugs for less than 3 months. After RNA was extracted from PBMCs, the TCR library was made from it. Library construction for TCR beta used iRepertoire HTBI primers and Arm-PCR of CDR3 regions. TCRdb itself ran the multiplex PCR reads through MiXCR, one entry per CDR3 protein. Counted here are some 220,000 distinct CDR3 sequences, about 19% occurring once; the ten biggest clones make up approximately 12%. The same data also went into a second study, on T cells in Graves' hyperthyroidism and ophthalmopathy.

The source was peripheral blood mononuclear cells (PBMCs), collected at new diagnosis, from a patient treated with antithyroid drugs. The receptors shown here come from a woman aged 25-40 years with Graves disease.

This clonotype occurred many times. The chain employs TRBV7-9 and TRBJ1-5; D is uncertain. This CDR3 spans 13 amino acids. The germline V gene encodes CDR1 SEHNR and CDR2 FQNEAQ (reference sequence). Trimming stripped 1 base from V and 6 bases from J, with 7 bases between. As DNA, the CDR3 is TGTGCCAGCAGCTTAGGTTCGGGTCAGCCCCAGCATTTT. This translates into CASSLGSGQPQHF. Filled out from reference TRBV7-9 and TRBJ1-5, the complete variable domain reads DTGVSQNPRHKITKRGQNVTFRCDPISEHNRLYWYRQTLGQGPEFLTYFQNEAQLEKSRLLSDRFSAERPKGSFSTLEIQRTEQGDSAMYLCASSLGSGQPQHFGDGTRLSIL.

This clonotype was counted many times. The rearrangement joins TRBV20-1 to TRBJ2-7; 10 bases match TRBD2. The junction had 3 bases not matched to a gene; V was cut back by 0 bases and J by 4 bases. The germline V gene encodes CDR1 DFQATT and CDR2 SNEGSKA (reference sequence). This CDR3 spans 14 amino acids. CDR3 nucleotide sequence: TGCAGTGCTAGAGAAGCGGGGGGGTGGTACGAGCAGTACTTC. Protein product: CSAREAGGWYEQYF.